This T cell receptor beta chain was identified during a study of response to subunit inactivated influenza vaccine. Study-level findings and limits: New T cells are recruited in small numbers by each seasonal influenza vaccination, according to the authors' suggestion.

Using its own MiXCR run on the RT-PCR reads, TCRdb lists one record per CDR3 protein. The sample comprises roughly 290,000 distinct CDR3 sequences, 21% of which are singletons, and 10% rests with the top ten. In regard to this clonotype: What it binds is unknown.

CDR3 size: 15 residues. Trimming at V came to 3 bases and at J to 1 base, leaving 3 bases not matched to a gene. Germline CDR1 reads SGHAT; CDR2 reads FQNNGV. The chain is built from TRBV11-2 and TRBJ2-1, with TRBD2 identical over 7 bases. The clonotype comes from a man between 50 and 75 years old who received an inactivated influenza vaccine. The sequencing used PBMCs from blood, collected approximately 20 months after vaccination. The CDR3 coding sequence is TGTGCCAGCAGCTTCATAGCGGGTTCCTACAATGAGCAGTTCTTC. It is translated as CASSFIAGSYNEQFF.